These T cell receptor beta chains were read from a single sample in a study of CD8+CD57+ T cells in acquired aplastic anemia. TCRdb reprocessed the reads with MiXCR, giving one entry per CDR3 protein. The sample includes approximately 170,000 distinct CDR3 sequences, roughly 56% of them seen just once. The sample taken for sequencing was sorted CD4+, CD8+, or CD8+CD57+ T cells (not recorded which) from PBMCs. The origin of the receptors is a human donor in good health, serving as a control. Both conserved end residues are part of each CDR3. D genes are given only for firm matches. A clone size is listed for some rows: how often the clone was seen (once, few, many), or a class if it is expanded.

J gene	clone size	V gene	D gene	CDR3 DNA	CDR3 protein
TRBJ1-6	few	TRBV4-1	-	TGCGCCAGCAGGCAAGGTTTCGGGACCGCCGCTTCACCCCTCCACTTT	CASRQGFGTAASPLHF
TRBJ2-2	-	TRBV29-1	-	TGTGCCAGCAGCTTAGCTGGGAGGACCACCGGGGAGCTGTTTTTT	CASSLAGRTTGELFF
TRBJ1-2	-	TRBV9	TRBD1	TGCGCCAGCAGCAACCGACAGGGTGCCTATGGCTACACCTTC	CASSNRQGAYGYTF
TRBJ2-5	-	TRBV29-1	TRBD1	TGCAGCGTTGAAGGGACAGGGTTCCAAGAGACCCAGTACTTC	CSVEGTGFQETQYF
TRBJ1-5	many	TRBV2	-	TGTGCCAGCACTCGAGATTCTCTCCGCAATCAGCCCCAGCATTTT	CASTRDSLRNQPQHF
TRBJ2-5	-	TRBV7-3	-	TGTGCCAGCAGCCCCTCGAGGGCAGAGACCCAGTACTTC	CASSPSRAETQYF
TRBJ1-1	many	TRBV28	TRBD1	TGTGCCAGCAGTATCCCGGGACAGCGCGTGAACACTGAAGCTTTCTTT	CASSIPGQRVNTEAFF
TRBJ2-2	many	TRBV2	-	TGTGCCAGCAGGGGCACCGGGGAGCTGTTTTTT	CASRGTGELFF
TRBJ2-1	-	TRBV10-3	TRBD2	TGTGCCATCAGCCCTGGCGGGGGGGCCGATGAGCAGTTCTTC	CAISPGGGADEQFF
TRBJ1-3	-	TRBV6-5	-	TGTGCCAGCAGTTACGGGCGGCAGGGTGGCGGAAACACCATATATTTT	CASSYGRQGGGNTIYF
TRBJ2-3	-	TRBV10-1	-	TGCGCCAGCAGTGAGTCCAGGGTAGGCACAGATACGCAGTATTTT	CASSESRVGTDTQYF
TRBJ2-4	-	TRBV4-3	-	TGCGCCAGCAGCCAAGAAGGTATCGGACGCTTGAGCATTCAGTACTTC	CASSQEGIGRLSIQYF
TRBJ2-7	many	TRBV3-1	TRBD1	TGTGCCAGCAGCCAATGGACAGGTACCTACGAGCAGTACTTC	CASSQWTGTYEQYF
TRBJ1-2	-	TRBV15	-	TGTGCCACCAGCAGAGGGTCGGCGGGGGGCTACACCTTC	CATSRGSAGGYTF
TRBJ2-4	-	TRBV4-1	-	TGCGCCAGCAGCCAAGATGGGACCAAAAACATTCAGTACTTC	CASSQDGTKNIQYF